The count of the clone carrying this TCR beta chain is one. Its target is unknown. A patient was excluded if there was uncontrolled infection, other autoimmune disease, pregnancy or lactation. This entry is derived from a study of T cells in Graves' hyperthyroidism and ophthalmopathy. Losses at the gene ends were 3 bases for V and 5 bases for J; bases not matched to a gene: 4. Germline V gives CDR1 SEHNR, CDR2 FQNEAQ (reference sequence). CDR3 length: 15 residues. Study-level results: The blood repertoire included most of the expanded thyroid clonotypes above 0.001. Ophthalmopathy, as predicted by the model, came a median approximately 5.9 months after the prediction.

RNA transcripts were the template for amplifying TCR beta CDR3 regions. HTBI primers drove first-round RT-PCR of the TCR CDR3. TCRdb re-called the multiplex PCR reads through MiXCR, storing one row per CDR3 protein. The table has more than 500,000 distinct CDR3 sequences, 35% to 55% seen once; the top ten hold around 20%. Sequencing was carried out using peripheral blood or thyroid tissue (not recorded which). The J gene is TRBJ1-5, the V gene TRBV7-9; 10 bases are a match to TRBD1. The source of this sequence is an adult woman with Graves' disease, either hyperthyroidism or ophthalmopathy (not recorded which). The CDR3 loop is CASSFGTGEDQPQHF. CDR3 bases: TGTGCCAGCAGCTTTGGGACAGGGGAGGATCAGCCCCAGCATTTT.